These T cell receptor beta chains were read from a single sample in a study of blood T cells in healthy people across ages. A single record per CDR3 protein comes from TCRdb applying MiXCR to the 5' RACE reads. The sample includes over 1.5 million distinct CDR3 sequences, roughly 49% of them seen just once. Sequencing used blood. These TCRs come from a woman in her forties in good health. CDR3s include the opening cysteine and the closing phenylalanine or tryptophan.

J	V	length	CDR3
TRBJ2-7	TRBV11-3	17	CASSLDLNRTVSYEQYF
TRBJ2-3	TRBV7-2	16	CASSSGRPGSGDTQYF
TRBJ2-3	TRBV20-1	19	CSARVDGGGRGASTDTQYF
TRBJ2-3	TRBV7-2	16	CASSFRDRGFPDTQYF
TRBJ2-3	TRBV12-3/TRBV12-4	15	CASSVSGGAGNTQYF
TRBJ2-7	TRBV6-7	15	CASSRGTGLSYEQYF
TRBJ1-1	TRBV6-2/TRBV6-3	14	CASSYEDRELGAFF
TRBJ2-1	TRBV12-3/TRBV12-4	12	CASSSTVNEQFF
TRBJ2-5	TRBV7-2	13	CANSFSNFHEQYF
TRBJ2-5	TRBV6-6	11	CASSYEGPRYF
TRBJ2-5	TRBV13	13	CASSAGLAAPQYF
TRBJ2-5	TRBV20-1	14	CSAHRDRNQETQYF
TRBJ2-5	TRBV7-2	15	CASSPSPTLQETKYF
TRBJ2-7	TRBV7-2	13	CASRQGFVDEQYF
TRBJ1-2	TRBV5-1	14	CASSSGTGSGGYTF
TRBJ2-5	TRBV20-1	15	CSARLLAVEAETQYF
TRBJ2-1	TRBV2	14	CASKTGTEYNEQFF
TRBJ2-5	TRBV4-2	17	CASSLGQGAGREETQYF
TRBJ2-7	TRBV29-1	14	CSSRQGEGTYEQYF
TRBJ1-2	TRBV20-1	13	CSVKYGGTGGYTF
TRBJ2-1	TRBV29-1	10	CSSGGHEQFF
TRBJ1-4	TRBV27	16	CASSLWVGRGLGKLFF
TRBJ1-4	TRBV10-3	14	CAIRGTATNEKLFF
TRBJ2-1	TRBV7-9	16	CASSLDEGIGYNEQFF
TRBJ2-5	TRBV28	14	CASSSGGREETQYF
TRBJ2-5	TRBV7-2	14	CASSKLGSQETQYF
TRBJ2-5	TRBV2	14	CASRARQGRETQYF
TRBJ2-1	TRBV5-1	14	CASSLRPVGETQFF
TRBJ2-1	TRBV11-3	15	CASSLEGTAYNEQFF
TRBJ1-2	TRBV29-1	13	CSVEGGTSNGYTF
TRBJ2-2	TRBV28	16	CASSLLDRGNTGELFF
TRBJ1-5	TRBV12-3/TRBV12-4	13	CASRGQNGQPQHF
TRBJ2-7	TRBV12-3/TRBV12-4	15	CASSLGDRGVYEQYF
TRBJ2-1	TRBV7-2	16	CASSPRTSGGSFEQFF
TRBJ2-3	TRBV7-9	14	CASSLTEARDTQYF
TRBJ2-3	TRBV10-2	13	CASNLAGADTQYF
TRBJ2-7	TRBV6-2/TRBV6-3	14	CASSRDGQSYEQYF
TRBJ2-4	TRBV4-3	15	CASSQEGAGQNIQYF
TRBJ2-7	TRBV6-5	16	CATRTGGQGGSYEQYF
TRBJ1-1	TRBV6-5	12	CASSYRLGEAFF
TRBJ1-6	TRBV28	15	CASSHPRDSYLSLHF
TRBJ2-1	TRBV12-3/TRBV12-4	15	CASSLNPGGHNEQFF
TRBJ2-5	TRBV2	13	CASRETGLETQYF
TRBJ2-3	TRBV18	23	CASSPYQTGGMVSVPPSGNTQYF
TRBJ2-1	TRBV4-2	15	CASSHTSGGANEQFF
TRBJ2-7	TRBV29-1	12	CSVGTGWAEQYF
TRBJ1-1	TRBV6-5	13	CASSDMRGTEAFF
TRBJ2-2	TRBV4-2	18	CASSQVGRGFGNTGELFF
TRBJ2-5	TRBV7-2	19	CASSLRVGLRDPVKETQYF
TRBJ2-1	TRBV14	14	CASSIRAGGDEQFF
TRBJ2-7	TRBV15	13	CATSRVQGSEQYF
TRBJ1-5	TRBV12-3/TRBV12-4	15	CASSFEAGYNQPQHF
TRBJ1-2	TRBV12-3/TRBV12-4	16	CASSAPPGQDNYGYTF
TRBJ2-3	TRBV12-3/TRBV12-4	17	CASSLTVRGGLSDTQYF
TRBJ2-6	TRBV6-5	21	CASSSFGRGGGAVSGANVLTF
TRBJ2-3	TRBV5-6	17	CASSLVSRRVRDNTQYF
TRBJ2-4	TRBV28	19	CASRHHNPGQGLWKNIQYF